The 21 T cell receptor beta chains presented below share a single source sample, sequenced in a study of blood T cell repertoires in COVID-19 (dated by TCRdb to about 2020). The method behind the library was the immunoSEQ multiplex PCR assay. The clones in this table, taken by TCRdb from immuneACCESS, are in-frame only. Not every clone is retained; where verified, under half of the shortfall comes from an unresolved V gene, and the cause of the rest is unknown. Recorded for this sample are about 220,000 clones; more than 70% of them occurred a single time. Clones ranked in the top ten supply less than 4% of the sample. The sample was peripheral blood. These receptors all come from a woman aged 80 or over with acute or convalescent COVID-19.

As DNA, the CDR3 is TGTGCCAGCAGCTTATGGGGGGGGCTGGAGACCCAGTACTTC. Translation gives CASSLWGGLETQYF. The chain has TRBV7-2 and TRBJ2-5, with TRBD2 as a possible D gene (7 bases). This CDR3 has 14 residues. CDR1 is SGHTA and CDR2 is FQGNSA in the germline V gene. Trimming cost V 2 bases and J 5 bases, with 12 bases left between them.

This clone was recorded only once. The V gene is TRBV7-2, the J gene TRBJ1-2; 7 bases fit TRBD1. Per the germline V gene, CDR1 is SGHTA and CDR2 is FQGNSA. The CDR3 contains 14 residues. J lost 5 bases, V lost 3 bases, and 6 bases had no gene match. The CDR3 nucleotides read TGTGCCAGCAGCTTTGAGGGGGCATGGTATGGCTACACCTTC. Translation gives CASSFEGAWYGYTF.

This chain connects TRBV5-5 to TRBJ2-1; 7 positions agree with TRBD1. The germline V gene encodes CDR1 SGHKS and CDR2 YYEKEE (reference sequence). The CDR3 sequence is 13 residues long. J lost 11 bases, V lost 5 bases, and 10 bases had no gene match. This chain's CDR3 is CASSLPLRGQQFF. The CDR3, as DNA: TGTGCCAGCAGTCTTCCTTTAAGGGGGCAGCAGTTCTTC.

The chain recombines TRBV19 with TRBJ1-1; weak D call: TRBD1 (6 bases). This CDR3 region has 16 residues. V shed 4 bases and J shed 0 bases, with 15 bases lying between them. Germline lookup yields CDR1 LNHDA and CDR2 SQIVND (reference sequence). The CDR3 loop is CASSTYTQGLNTEAFF. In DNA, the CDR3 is TGTGCCAGTAGTACCTATACACAGGGCCTGAACACTGAAGCTTTCTTT.

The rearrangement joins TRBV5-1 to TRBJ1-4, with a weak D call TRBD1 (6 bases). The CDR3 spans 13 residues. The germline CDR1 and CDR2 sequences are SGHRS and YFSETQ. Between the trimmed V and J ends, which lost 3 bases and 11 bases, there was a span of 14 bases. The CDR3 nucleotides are TGCGCCAGCAGCTCAGACAACAGGGTTAAACTGTTTTTT. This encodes CASSSDNRVKLFF.

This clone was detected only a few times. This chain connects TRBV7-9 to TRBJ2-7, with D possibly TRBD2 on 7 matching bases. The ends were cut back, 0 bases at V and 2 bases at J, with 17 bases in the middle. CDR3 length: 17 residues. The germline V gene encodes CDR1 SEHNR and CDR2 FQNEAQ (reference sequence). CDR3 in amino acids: CASSLATGGGPAYEQYF. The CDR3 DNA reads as TGTGCCAGCAGCTTAGCGACGGGCGGGGGCCCCGCCTACGAGCAGTACTTC.

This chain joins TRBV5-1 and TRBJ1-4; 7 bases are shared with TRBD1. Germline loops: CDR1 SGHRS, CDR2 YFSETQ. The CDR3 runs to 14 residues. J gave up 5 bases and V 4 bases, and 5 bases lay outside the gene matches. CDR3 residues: CASSRDSRNEKLFF. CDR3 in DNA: TGCGCCAGCAGCCGGGACAGCAGAAATGAAAAACTGTTTTTT. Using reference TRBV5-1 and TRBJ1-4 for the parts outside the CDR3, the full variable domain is KAGVTQTPRYLIKTRGQQVTLSCSPISGHRSVSWYQQTPGQGLQFLFEYFSETQRNKGNFPGRFSGRQFSNSRSEMNVSTLELGDSALYLCASSRDSRNEKLFFGSGTQLSVL.

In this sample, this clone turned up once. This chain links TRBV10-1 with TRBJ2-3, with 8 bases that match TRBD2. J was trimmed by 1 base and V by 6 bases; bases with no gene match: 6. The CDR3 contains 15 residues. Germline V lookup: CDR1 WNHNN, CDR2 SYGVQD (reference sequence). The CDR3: CASREVGGGTDTQYF. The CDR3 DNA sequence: TGCGCCAGCAGAGAGGTCGGGGGGGGCACAGATACGCAGTATTTT.

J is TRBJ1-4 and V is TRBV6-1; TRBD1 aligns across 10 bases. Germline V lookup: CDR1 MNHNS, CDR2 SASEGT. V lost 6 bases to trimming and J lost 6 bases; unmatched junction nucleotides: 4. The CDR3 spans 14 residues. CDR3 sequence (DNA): TGTGCCAGCAGCTACGGACAGGGGGATGAAAAACTGTTTTTT. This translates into CASSYGQGDEKLFF.

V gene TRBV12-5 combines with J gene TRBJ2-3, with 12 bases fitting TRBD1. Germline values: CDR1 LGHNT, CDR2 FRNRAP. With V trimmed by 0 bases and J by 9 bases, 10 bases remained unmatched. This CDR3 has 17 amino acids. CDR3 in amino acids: CASGLVSGTGGIYTQYF. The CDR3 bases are TGTGCTAGTGGTTTGGTATCCGGGACAGGGGGCATATACACGCAGTATTTT.

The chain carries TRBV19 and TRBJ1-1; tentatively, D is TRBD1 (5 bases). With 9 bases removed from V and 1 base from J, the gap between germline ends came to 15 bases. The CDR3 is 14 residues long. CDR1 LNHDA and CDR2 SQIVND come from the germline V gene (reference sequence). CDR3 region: CASRTGTRNTEAFF. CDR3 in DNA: TGTGCCAGCAGAACGGGGACTCGGAACACTGAAGCTTTCTTT. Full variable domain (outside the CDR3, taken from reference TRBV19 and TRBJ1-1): DGGITQSPKYLFRKEGQNVTLSCEQNLNHDAMYWYRQDPGQGLRLIYYSQIVNDFQKGDIAEGYSVSREKKESFPLTVTSAQKNPTAFYLCASRTGTRNTEAFFGQGTRLTVV.

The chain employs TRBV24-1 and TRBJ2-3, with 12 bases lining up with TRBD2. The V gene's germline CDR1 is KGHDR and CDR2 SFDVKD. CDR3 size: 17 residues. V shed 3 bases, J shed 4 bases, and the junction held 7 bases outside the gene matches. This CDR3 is CATSDPGLAGSPDTQYF. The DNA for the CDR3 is TGTGCCACCAGTGATCCCGGACTAGCGGGGTCCCCAGATACGCAGTATTTT.

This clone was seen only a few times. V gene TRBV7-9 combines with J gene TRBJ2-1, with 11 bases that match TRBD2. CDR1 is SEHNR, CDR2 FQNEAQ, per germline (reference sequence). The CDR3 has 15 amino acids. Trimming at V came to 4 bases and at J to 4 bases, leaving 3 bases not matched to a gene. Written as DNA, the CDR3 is TGTGCCAGCAGCTCGGGACTAGCGGTTTACAATGAGCAGTTCTTC. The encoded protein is CASSSGLAVYNEQFF. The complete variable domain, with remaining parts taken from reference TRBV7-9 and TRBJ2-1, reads DTGVSQNPRHKITKRGQNVTFRCDPISEHNRLYWYRQTLGQGPEFLTYFQNEAQLEKSRLLSDRFSAERPKGSFSTLEIQRTEQGDSAMYLCASSSGLAVYNEQFFGPGTRLTVL.

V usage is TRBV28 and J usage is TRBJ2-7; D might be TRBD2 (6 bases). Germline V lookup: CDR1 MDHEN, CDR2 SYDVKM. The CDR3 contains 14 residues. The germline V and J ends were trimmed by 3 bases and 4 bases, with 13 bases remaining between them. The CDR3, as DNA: TGTGCCAGCAGTTTTTTGGGGGGAGCATACGAGCAGTACTTC. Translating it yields CASSFLGGAYEQYF.

DNA of the CDR3: TGTGCCAGCAGCGAAACCAGGGGGCCCACCGGGGAGCTGTTTTTT. Encoded protein: CASSETRGPTGELFF. The V gene is TRBV11-3, the J gene TRBJ2-2; TRBD1 aligns across 8 bases. Germline assignment: CDR1 SGHNT and CDR2 YENEEA. The CDR3 is made up of 15 amino acids. With V trimmed by 5 bases and J by 4 bases, 6 bases remained unmatched.

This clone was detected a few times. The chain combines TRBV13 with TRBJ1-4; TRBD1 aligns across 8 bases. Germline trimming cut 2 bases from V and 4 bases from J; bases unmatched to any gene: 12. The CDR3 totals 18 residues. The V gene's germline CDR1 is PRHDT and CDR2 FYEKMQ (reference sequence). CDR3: CASSLRQGNPKHNEKLFF. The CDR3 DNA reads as TGTGCCAGCAGCTTAAGACAGGGGAACCCGAAACATAATGAAAAACTGTTTTTT. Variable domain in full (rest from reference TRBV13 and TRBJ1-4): AAGVIQSPRHLIKEKRETATLKCYPIPRHDTVYWYQQGPGQDPQFLISFYEKMQSDKGSIPDRFSAQQFSDYHSELNMSSLELGDSALYFCASSLRQGNPKHNEKLFFGSGTQLSVL.

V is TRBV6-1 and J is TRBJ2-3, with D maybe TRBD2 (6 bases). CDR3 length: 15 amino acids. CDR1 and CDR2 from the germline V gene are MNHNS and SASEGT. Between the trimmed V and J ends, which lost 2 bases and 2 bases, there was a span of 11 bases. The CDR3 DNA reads TGTGCCAGCAGTGAACGTCGGGGGAACACAGATACGCAGTATTTT. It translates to CASSERRGNTDTQYF.

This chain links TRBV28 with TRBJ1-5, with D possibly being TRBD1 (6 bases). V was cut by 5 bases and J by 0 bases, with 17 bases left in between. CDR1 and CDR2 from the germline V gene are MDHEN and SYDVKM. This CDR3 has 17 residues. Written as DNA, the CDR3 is TGTGCCAGCAGTCCCACAGGGAAAGGGATTAGCAATCAGCCCCAGCATTTT. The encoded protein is CASSPTGKGISNQPQHF.

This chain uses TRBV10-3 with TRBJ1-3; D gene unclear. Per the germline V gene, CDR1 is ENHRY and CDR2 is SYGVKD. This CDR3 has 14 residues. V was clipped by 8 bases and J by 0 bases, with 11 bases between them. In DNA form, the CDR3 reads TGTGCCATCCGGAGGGCGAACTCTGGAAACACCATATATTTT. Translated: CAIRRANSGNTIYF.

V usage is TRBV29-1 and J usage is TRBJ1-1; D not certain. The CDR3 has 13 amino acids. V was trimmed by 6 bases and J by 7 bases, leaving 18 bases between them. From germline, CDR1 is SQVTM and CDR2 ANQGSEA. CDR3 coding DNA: TGCAGCGTCGCCCAATACGGAGGTCTTGAAGCTTTCTTT. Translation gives CSVAQYGGLEAFF.

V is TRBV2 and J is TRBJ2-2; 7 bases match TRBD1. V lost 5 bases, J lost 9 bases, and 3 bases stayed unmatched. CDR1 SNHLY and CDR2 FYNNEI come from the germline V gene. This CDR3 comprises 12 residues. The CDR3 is CASSPGGRELFF. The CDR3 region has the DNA TGTGCCAGCAGTCCAGGGGGAAGGGAGCTGTTTTTT.